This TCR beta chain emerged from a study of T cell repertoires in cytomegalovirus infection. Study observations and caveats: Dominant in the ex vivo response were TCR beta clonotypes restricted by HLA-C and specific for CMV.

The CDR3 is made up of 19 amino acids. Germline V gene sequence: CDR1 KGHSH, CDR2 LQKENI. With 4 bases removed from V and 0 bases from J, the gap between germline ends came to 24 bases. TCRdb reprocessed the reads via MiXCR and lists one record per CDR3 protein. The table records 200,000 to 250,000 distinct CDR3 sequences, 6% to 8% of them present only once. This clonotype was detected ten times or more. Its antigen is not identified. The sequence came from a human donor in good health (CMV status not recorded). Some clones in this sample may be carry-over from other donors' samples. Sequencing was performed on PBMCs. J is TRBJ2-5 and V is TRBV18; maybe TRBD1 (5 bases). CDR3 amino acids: CASSLKVALDRLYQETQYF. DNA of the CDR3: TGTGCCAGCTCACTGAAGGTGGCCCTCGACAGACTGTACCAAGAGACCCAGTACTTC.